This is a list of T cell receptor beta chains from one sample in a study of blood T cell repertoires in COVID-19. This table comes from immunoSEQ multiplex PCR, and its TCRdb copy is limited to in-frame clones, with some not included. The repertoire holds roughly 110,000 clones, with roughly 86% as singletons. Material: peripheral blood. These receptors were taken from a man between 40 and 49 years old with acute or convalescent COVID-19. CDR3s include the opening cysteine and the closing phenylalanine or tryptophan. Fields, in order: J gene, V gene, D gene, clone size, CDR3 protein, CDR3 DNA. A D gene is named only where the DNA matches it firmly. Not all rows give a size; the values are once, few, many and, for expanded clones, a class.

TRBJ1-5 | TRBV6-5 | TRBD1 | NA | CASRTGGIQPQHF | TGTGCCAGCAGGACAGGGGGCATTCAGCCCCAGCATTTT
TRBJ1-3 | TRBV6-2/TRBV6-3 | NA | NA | CASSAGTRGNTIYF | TGTGCCAGCAGTGCCGGGACACGTGGAAACACCATATATTTT
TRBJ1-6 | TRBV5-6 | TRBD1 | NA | CASSLGQGLSPLHF | TGTGCCAGCAGCTTGGGACAGGGTCTGTCACCCCTCCACTTT
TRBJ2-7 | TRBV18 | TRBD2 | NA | CASSPPGSGARGSHEQYF | TGTGCCAGCTCACCCCCGGGTAGCGGGGCTAGGGGGTCCCACGAGCAGTACTTC
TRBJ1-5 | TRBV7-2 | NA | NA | CASRWGGANQPQHF | TGTGCCAGCAGGTGGGGAGGGGCCAATCAGCCCCAGCATTTT
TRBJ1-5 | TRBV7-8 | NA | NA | CASSPIVSGNQPQHF | TGTGCCAGCAGCCCTATCGTGAGTGGCAATCAGCCCCAGCATTTT
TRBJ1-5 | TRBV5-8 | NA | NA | CASSLAIRVYGNQPQHF | TGTGCCAGCAGCTTAGCAATACGGGTTTATGGCAATCAGCCCCAGCATTTT
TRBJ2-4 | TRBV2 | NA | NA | CASSRDGDKNIQYF | TGTGCCAGCAGTAGAGACGGGGACAAAAACATTCAGTACTTC
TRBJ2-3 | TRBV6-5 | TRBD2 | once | CASRAGEGTDTQYF | TGTGCCAGCAGGGCGGGAGAGGGCACAGATACGCAGTATTTT
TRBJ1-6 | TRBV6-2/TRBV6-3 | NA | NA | CASSFRETWDSPLHF | TGTGCCAGCAGTTTCCGGGAAACCTGGGATTCACCCCTCCACTTT
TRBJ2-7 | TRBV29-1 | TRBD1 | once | CSGGQGKGEQYF | TGCAGCGGGGGACAGGGTAAGGGCGAGCAGTACTTC
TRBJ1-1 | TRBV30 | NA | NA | CAWSVGSSRTEAFF | TGTGCCTGGAGTGTCGGGTCCTCGAGGACTGAAGCTTTCTTT
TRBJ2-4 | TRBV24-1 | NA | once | CATSAGGAGIQYF | TGTGCCACCAGTGCCGGAGGAGCGGGCATTCAGTACTTC
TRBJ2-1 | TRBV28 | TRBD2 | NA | CASSFSGGAWNEQFF | TGTGCCAGCAGTTTTTCCGGGGGGGCGTGGAATGAGCAGTTCTTC
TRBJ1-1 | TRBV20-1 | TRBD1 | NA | CSAKQGAAFF | TGCAGTGCTAAACAGGGGGCAGCTTTCTTT
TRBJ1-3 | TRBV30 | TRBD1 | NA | CAWSPGTAGNTIYF | TGTGCCTGGAGTCCCGGGACAGCAGGAAACACCATATATTTT
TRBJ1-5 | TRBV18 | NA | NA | CASSPETTRGGNQPQHF | TGTGCCAGCTCACCTGAAACGACCCGGGGGGGCAATCAGCCCCAGCATTTT